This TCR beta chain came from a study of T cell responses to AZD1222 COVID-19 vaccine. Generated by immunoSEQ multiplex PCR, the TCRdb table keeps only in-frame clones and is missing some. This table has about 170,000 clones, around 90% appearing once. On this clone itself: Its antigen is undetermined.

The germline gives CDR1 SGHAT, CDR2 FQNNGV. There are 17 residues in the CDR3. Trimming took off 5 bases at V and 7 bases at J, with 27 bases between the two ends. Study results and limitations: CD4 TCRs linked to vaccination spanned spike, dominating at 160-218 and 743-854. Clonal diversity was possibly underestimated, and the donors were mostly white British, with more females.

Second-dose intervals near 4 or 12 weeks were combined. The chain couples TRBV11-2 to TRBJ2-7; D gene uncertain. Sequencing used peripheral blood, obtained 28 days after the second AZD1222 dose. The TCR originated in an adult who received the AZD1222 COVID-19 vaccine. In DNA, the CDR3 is TGTGCCAGCAGCCCCCGGTCATGGCAGCGTGCGTTGGAAGAGCAGTACTTC. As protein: CASSPRSWQRALEEQYF.